The 4 T cell receptor beta chains below all came from one sample that was sequenced in a study of T cells after yellow fever vaccination. TCRdb itself ran the 5' RACE reads through MiXCR, one entry per CDR3 protein. The sample shows about 400,000 distinct CDR3 sequences, about 6% of them seen only once. Specimen: PBMCs, collected 5 days after the yellow fever booster vaccination. Source of these receptors: a man under 40 who received the YFV17D yellow fever vaccine.

This clonotype was seen a few times. The genes are TRBV20-1 and TRBJ2-1; possibly TRBD2 for D (6 bases). The CDR3 is 13 amino acids. Germline V gene sequence: CDR1 DFQATT, CDR2 SNEGSKA (reference sequence). V was pared by 7 bases and J by 0 bases, with 10 bases between. The CDR3 nucleotides are TGCAGTGTGGGGGGAAGCTCCTACAATGAGCAGTTCTTC. It specifies CSVGGSSYNEQFF.

This clonotype was seen a few times. This chain uses TRBV11-2 with TRBJ1-1; D gene unclear. CDR3 length equals 15 residues. Looked up from germline, CDR1 is SGHAT and CDR2 is FQNNGV. The V end lost 3 bases, the J end lost 3 bases, and 14 bases lay between the germline ends. CDR3: CASSLPQGSDTEAFF. CDR3 in DNA: TGTGCCAGCAGCTTGCCACAAGGGAGTGACACTGAAGCTTTCTTT.

This rearrangement joins TRBV5-1 to TRBJ2-7; a possible D gene is TRBD1 (6 bases). Deletions cut 3 bases from V and 5 bases from J, with 18 bases between. CDR1 is SGHRS, CDR2 YFSETQ, per germline. There are 15 residues in the CDR3. CDR3 nucleotide sequence: TGCGCCAGCAGCTCCACCTTACAGGGCTGGAACGAGCAGTACTTC. It yields the protein CASSSTLQGWNEQYF. Complete variable domain (other parts from reference TRBV5-1 and TRBJ2-7): KAGVTQTPRYLIKTRGQQVTLSCSPISGHRSVSWYQQTPGQGLQFLFEYFSETQRNKGNFPGRFSGRQFSNSRSEMNVSTLELGDSALYLCASSSTLQGWNEQYFGPGTRLTVT.

There are a few counts of this clonotype. The chain employs TRBV5-1 and TRBJ2-3, with D possibly matching TRBD2 (5 bases). Trimming cost V 3 bases and J 6 bases, with 8 bases left between them. The CDR3 runs to 12 residues. Per germline, CDR1 SGHRS and CDR2 YFSETQ. The CDR3 loop reads CASSSTKDTQYF. In nucleotides, the CDR3 is TGCGCCAGCAGCTCGACTAAGGATACGCAGTATTTT.